Each of the 32 T cell receptor beta chains below was sequenced from the same sample in a study of human thymus T cells. TCRdb keeps only in-frame clones here, not all; method: immunoSEQ multiplex PCR. The sample includes around 70,000 clones, roughly 94% of them seen just once. Corrective cardiac surgery supplied the resected thymus tissue. Material: thymus tissue. These TCRs come from a girl under three years old with a congenital heart defect but otherwise immunologically healthy.

In DNA, the CDR3 is TGTGCCAGCCCTAGCATGAACACAGATACGCAGTATTTT. Residues: CASPSMNTDTQYF. This sequence joins TRBV6-1 and TRBJ2-3; TRBD2 might be the D (5 bases). V lost 8 bases and J 2 bases, leaving 11 bases between the germline ends. Per germline, CDR1 MNHNS and CDR2 SASEGT. The CDR3 loop spans 13 amino acids.

V and J are TRBV18 and TRBJ2-3; the match to TRBD2 covers 7 bases. V lost 6 bases, J lost 2 bases, and 5 bases stayed unmatched. CDR3 size: 14 residues. Germline V gene lookup returns CDR1 KGHSH and CDR2 LQKENI. The CDR3 is CASSLAGDTDTQYF. The CDR3 bases are TGTGCCAGCTCTCTGGCGGGAGACACAGATACGCAGTATTTT.

This chain links TRBV4-1 with TRBJ1-4; D unclear. The CDR3 is 16 residues long. The germline gives CDR1 MGHRA, CDR2 YSYEKL. The V end was cut by 0 bases, the J end by 3 bases, with 11 bases between. CDR3 sequence reads: CASSQDSRAANEKLFF. In DNA, the CDR3 is TGCGCCAGCAGCCAAGATTCACGGGCCGCTAATGAAAAACTGTTTTTT.

CDR3 bases: TGCGCCAGCAGCTTTACCCGGACAGGCAGCTCCTATAATTCACCCCTCCACTTT. It codes for CASSFTRTGSSYNSPLHF. V usage is TRBV5-1 and J usage is TRBJ1-6, with 7 bases that match TRBD1. CDR3 length equals 18 residues. Germline V gene sequence: CDR1 SGHRS, CDR2 YFSETQ. J gave up 0 bases and V 2 bases, and 8 bases lay outside the gene matches.

This clone has only one observation. V gene TRBV4-3 combines with J gene TRBJ2-5, with D possibly matching TRBD2 (6 bases). V gave up 1 base and J gave up 5 bases, with 11 bases separating them. The CDR3 runs 14 residues. CDR1 is LGHNA and CDR2 is YSLEER in the germline V gene. The CDR3 nucleotides are TGCGCCAGCAGCCAAGGAGGAGGGATCGAGACCCAGTACTTC. Translating it yields CASSQGGGIETQYF.

The table lists this clone with a count of one. The chain recombines TRBV6-1 with TRBJ1-1; 7 bases align to TRBD1. The CDR3 has 14 amino acids. With 1 base clipped from V and 1 base from J, the junction kept 0 bases outside the gene matches. The V gene's germline CDR1 is MNHNS and CDR2 SASEGT. In DNA, the CDR3 is TGTGCCAGCAGTGAAGGGACAGGGAACACTGAAGCTTTCTTT. Its protein is CASSEGTGNTEAFF.

The rearrangement joins TRBV2 to TRBJ2-7; D unresolved. CDR1 SNHLY and CDR2 FYNNEI come from the germline V gene. This CDR3 has 16 amino acids. Trimming removed 3 bases from V and 0 bases from J, with 15 bases in between. CDR3 loop: CASSDPGGSTSYEQYF. CDR3 DNA sequence: TGTGCCAGCAGTGATCCGGGCGGTTCGACCTCCTACGAGCAGTACTTC.

The rearrangement links TRBV5-4 to TRBJ2-7; no reliable D call. Germline CDR1 and CDR2: SGHNT and YYREEE (reference sequence). This CDR3 is 11 amino acids long. Trimming cost V 3 bases and J 5 bases, with 6 bases left between them. CDR3 region: CASSSIDEQYF. CDR3 coding DNA: TGTGCCAGCAGCTCTATCGACGAGCAGTACTTC.

The chain joins TRBV5-6 to TRBJ2-7; D call uncertain. Germline CDR1 SGHDT, CDR2 YYEEEE. Trimming cost V 0 bases and J 1 base, with 5 bases left between them. CDR3 length equals 13 residues. This CDR3 reads CASSLAPSYEQYF. The DNA for the CDR3 is TGTGCCAGCAGCTTGGCCCCTTCCTACGAGCAGTACTTC.

The chain couples TRBV7-2 to TRBJ2-1; TRBD2 might be the D (5 bases). The CDR3 loop spans 11 amino acids. The germline V gene has CDR1 SGHTA and CDR2 FQGNSA. The V end lost 5 bases, the J end lost 15 bases, and 14 bases lay between the germline ends. This CDR3 is CASSARTPRFF. CDR3 sequence (DNA): TGTGCCAGCAGCGCCAGGACTCCCCGGTTCTTC. Complete variable domain (other parts from reference TRBV7-2 and TRBJ2-1): GAGVSQSPSNKVTEKGKDVELRCDPISGHTALYWYRQSLGQGLEFLIYFQGNSAPDKSGLPSDRFSAERTGGSVSTLTIQRTQQEDSAVYLCASSARTPRFFGPGTRLTVL.

V and J are TRBV11-2 and TRBJ2-1; no reliable D call. Germline lookup yields CDR1 SGHAT and CDR2 FQNNGV. Trimming left V 3 bases short and J 7 bases short, with 13 bases between. This CDR3 is 14 amino acids long. The CDR3 region has the DNA TGTGCCAGCAGCTTCCTAGAATTCTCTAATGAGCAGTTCTTC. Translated: CASSFLEFSNEQFF. Variable domain in full (rest from reference TRBV11-2 and TRBJ2-1): EAGVAQSPRYKIIEKRQSVAFWCNPISGHATLYWYQQILGQGPKLLIQFQNNGVVDDSQLPKDRFSAERLKGVDSTLKIQPAKLEDSAVYLCASSFLEFSNEQFFGPGTRLTVL.

The gene calls are TRBV7-3 and TRBJ2-7, with 9 bases aligning to TRBD2. The CDR3 is 15 amino acids. With 0 bases clipped from V and 3 bases from J, the junction kept 3 bases outside the gene matches. Germline-derived CDR1 and CDR2 are SGHTA and FQGTGA. The CDR3 DNA sequence: TGTGCCAGCAGCTTAACGGGGACTAGCAGCTACGAGCAGTACTTC. As protein: CASSLTGTSSYEQYF.

The V and J genes are TRBV25-1 and TRBJ1-3; D is unresolved. V gave up 3 bases and J gave up 0 bases, with 12 bases separating them. This CDR3 region has 16 residues. Per the germline V gene, CDR1 is MGHDK and CDR2 is SYGVNS. Here the CDR3 reads CASSDGKWSSGNTIYF. DNA of the CDR3: TGTGCCAGCAGTGATGGGAAATGGTCCTCTGGAAACACCATATATTTT.

This chain uses TRBV7-8 with TRBJ2-6; D unclear. Deletions cut 0 bases from V and 2 bases from J, with 5 bases between. CDR3 length equals 15 residues. Germline assignment: CDR1 SGHVS and CDR2 FQNEAQ. CDR3 sequence (DNA): TGTGCCAGCAGCTTAGCCCCACCTGGGGCCAACGTCCTGACTTTC. Translation gives CASSLAPPGANVLTF.

This chain joins TRBV7-9 and TRBJ2-7; TRBD2 agrees at 11 bases. Germline V gene data show CDR1 as SEHNR and CDR2 as FQNEAQ (reference sequence). The CDR3 consists of 14 residues. The V segment lost 5 bases and the J segment 3 bases; nucleotides outside the gene matches: 3. The CDR3 DNA follows: TGTGCCAGCAGCAGAACTAGCGGGGGCTACGAGCAGTACTTC. Protein product: CASSRTSGGYEQYF.

The V call is TRBV5-1, the J call TRBJ1-1; D ambiguous. Germline CDR1 is SGHRS and CDR2 is YFSETQ. This CDR3 is 15 amino acids long. The V end was cut by 0 bases, the J end by 0 bases, with 9 bases between. In nucleotides, the CDR3 is TGCGCCAGCAGCTTGGAGGCAGGATTGAACACTGAAGCTTTCTTT. Its protein is CASSLEAGLNTEAFF.

V gene TRBV4-1 combines with J gene TRBJ2-1; TRBD2 matches at 7 bases. The CDR3 spans 15 residues. The V gene's germline CDR1 is MGHRA and CDR2 YSYEKL. V shed 1 base, J shed 8 bases, and the junction held 8 bases outside the gene matches. The CDR3 bases are TGCGCCAGCAGCCAAGTTTGTAGCGGGTGGGATGAGCAGTTCTTC. It specifies CASSQVCSGWDEQFF.

A single count supports this clone. The V gene is TRBV19, the J gene TRBJ1-1, with no clear D. In germline, CDR1 is LNHDA, CDR2 SQIVND (reference sequence). Trimming cost V 3 bases and J 4 bases, with 12 bases left between them. The CDR3 covers 14 residues. The CDR3 DNA reads TGTGCCAGTAGTATCTGTGGATGGTGCACTGAAGCTTTCTTT. Protein: CASSICGWCTEAFF.

CDR3 sequence (DNA): TGTGCCAGCAGCCGGGACAGCTCCGAAGCTTTCTTT. It encodes CASSRDSSEAFF. The genes are TRBV5-6 and TRBJ1-1; 7 bases match TRBD1. The CDR3 is 12 residues long. Germline trimming cut 4 bases from V and 8 bases from J; bases unmatched to any gene: 5. CDR1 is SGHDT, CDR2 YYEEEE, per germline.

The chain has TRBV5-1 and TRBJ2-1, with 8 bases fitting TRBD2. Germline-derived CDR1 and CDR2 are SGHRS and YFSETQ. V lost 4 bases and J lost 8; bases outside the gene matches: 20. CDR3 size: 18 residues. The CDR3 DNA follows: TGCGCCAGCAGCATTATTAGCGGGGAGTCGGGACGTAAGCATGAGCAGTTCTTC. Its protein is CASSIISGESGRKHEQFF.

The gene calls are TRBV20-1 and TRBJ2-5; D unresolved. The V and J ends lost 3 bases and 5 bases respectively, with 4 bases between them. This CDR3 has 10 residues. CDR1 and CDR2 from the germline V gene are DFQATT and SNEGSKA (reference sequence). The CDR3 loop reads CSARWETQYF. CDR3 nucleotides: TGCAGTGCTAGGTGGGAGACCCAGTACTTC.

The rearrangement links TRBV2 to TRBJ2-2; D call uncertain. Germline V gene lookup returns CDR1 SNHLY and CDR2 FYNNEI. The CDR3 is 11 amino acids. Trimming took off 8 bases at V and 1 base at J, with 2 bases between the two ends. DNA for the CDR3: TGTGCCAGCCTGAACACCGGGGAGCTGTTTTTT. The encoded protein is CASLNTGELFF.

This clone was seen a single time. The V and J genes are TRBV4-3 and TRBJ1-2; D call uncertain. The V gene's germline CDR1 is LGHNA and CDR2 YSLEER. This CDR3 comprises 17 residues. The V gene lost 2 bases and the J gene lost 0 bases, with 16 bases spanning the gap. CDR3 amino acids: CASSQKSPPHANYGYTF. The CDR3 region has the DNA TGCGCCAGCAGCCAAAAGAGCCCCCCACATGCTAACTATGGCTACACCTTC.

The chain carries TRBV27 and TRBJ2-7; D unresolved. From germline, CDR1 is MNHEY and CDR2 SMNVEV (reference sequence). Between the trimmed V and J ends, which lost 3 bases and 1 base, there was a span of 7 bases. The CDR3 is made up of 13 amino acids. CDR3 sequence (DNA): TGTGCCAGCAGTTTTGCTAGGTCCTACGAGCAGTACTTC. Residues: CASSFARSYEQYF.

J is TRBJ2-7 and V is TRBV11-3, with D perhaps TRBD1 or TRBD2 (5 bases each). Germline CDR1 is SGHNT and CDR2 is YENEEA. V gave up 5 bases and J gave up 2 bases, with 16 bases separating them. CDR3 length equals 15 residues. As DNA, the CDR3 is TGTGCCAGCAGCACCGACTTACGGGACCCCTACGAGCAGTACTTC. It codes for CASSTDLRDPYEQYF.

The genes are TRBV9 and TRBJ1-2; the D gene is possibly TRBD1 (6 bases). Trimming left V 4 bases short and J 6 bases short, with 19 bases between. This CDR3 region has 15 residues. The V gene's germline CDR1 is SGDLS and CDR2 YYNGEE. The CDR3 here is CASSPGHGWINGYTF. Written as DNA, the CDR3 is TGTGCCAGCAGCCCGGGACATGGATGGATAAATGGCTACACCTTC.

The rearrangement joins TRBV5-4 to TRBJ2-3; D might be TRBD1 or TRBD2, each matching 5 bases. V was pared by 1 base and J by 3 bases, with 12 bases between. The CDR3 consists of 15 residues. Germline CDR1 reads SGHNT; CDR2 reads YYREEE (reference sequence). CDR3 bases: TGTGCCAGCAGCTTGTCGGGGCGGAGAACAGATACGCAGTATTTT. Amino acids: CASSLSGRRTDTQYF.

The chain combines TRBV9 with TRBJ2-5, with TRBD1 identical over 10 bases. The CDR3 sequence is 16 residues long. Germline V gene sequence: CDR1 SGDLS, CDR2 YYNGEE. The junction had 2 bases not matched to a gene; V was cut back by 0 bases and J by 0 bases. The CDR3 loop is CASSVEGTGDQETQYF. The CDR3 DNA is TGTGCCAGCAGCGTAGAGGGGACAGGGGACCAAGAGACCCAGTACTTC. The complete variable domain, with remaining parts taken from reference TRBV9 and TRBJ2-5, reads DSGVTQTPKHLITATGQRVTLRCSPRSGDLSVYWYQQSLDQGLQFLIQYYNGEERAKGNILERFSAQQFPDLHSELNLSSLELGDSALYFCASSVEGTGDQETQYFGPGTRLLVL.

The chain couples TRBV4-3 to TRBJ2-3, with TRBD2 matching 10 bases. Germline V gene data show CDR1 as LGHNA and CDR2 as YSLEER. The CDR3 length is 18 residues. J lost 4 bases, V lost 0 bases, and 10 bases had no gene match. CDR3 amino acids: CASSQEYLAGVSADTQYF. The CDR3 DNA reads as TGCGCCAGCAGCCAAGAGTACCTAGCGGGAGTCAGCGCAGATACGCAGTATTTT.

The rearrangement joins TRBV2 to TRBJ2-7, with 10 positions matching TRBD2. This CDR3 comprises 14 residues. CDR1 is SNHLY, CDR2 FYNNEI, per germline. J lost 7 bases, V lost 6 bases, and 9 bases had no gene match. The CDR3 bases are TGTGCCAGCAGGCCCCAGCGGGAGGGAATAGAGCAGTACTTC. This gives the protein CASRPQREGIEQYF.

The V call is TRBV15, the J call TRBJ2-1, with D maybe TRBD2 (6 bases). Trimming left V 4 bases short and J 8 bases short, with 15 bases between. From germline, CDR1 is LNHNV and CDR2 YYDKDF (reference sequence). The CDR3 is 14 amino acids. The CDR3: CATSMRDERYEQFF. CDR3 coding DNA: TGTGCCACCAGCATGCGGGATGAACGCTATGAGCAGTTCTTC.

The J gene is TRBJ2-3, the V gene TRBV7-2; TRBD2 agrees at 11 bases. Germline-derived CDR1 and CDR2 are SGHTA and FQGNSA. The CDR3 has 17 residues. V lost 1 base, J lost 3 bases, and 6 bases stayed unmatched. In DNA form, the CDR3 reads TGTGCCAGCAGCTTAGGAAAGACTAGCGGGAAGACAGATACGCAGTATTTT. Translated: CASSLGKTSGKTDTQYF.